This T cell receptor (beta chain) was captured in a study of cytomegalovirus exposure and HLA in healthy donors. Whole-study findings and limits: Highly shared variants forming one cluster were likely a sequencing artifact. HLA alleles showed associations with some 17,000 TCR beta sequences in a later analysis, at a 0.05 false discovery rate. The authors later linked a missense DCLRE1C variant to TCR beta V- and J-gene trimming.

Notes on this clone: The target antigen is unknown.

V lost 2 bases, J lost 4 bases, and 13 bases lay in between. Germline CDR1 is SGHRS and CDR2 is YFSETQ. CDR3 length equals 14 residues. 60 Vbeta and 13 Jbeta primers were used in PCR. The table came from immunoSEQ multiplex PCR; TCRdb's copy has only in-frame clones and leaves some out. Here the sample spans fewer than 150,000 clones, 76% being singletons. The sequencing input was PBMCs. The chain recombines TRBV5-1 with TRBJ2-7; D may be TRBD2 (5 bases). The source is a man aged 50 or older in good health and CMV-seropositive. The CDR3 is CASSLSPTMYEQYF. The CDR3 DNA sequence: TGCGCCAGCAGCTTATCCCCGACTATGTACGAGCAGTACTTC. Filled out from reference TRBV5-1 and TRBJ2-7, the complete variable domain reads KAGVTQTPRYLIKTRGQQVTLSCSPISGHRSVSWYQQTPGQGLQFLFEYFSETQRNKGNFPGRFSGRQFSNSRSEMNVSTLELGDSALYLCASSLSPTMYEQYFGPGTRLTVT.